The 18 T cell receptor beta chains in this list originate from one sample, sequenced in a study of blood T cell repertoires in COVID-19. Libraries were prepared by immunoSEQ multiplex PCR; TCRdb keeps only in-frame clonotypes and omits some of them. The top ten hold around 0.93% of the sample, which has about 200,000 clones, approximately 86% seen once. Input material: peripheral blood. The receptors come from a man in his sixties with COVID-19, enrolled during active disease.

V and J are TRBV5-6 and TRBJ2-1; the match to TRBD1 covers 7 bases. The J segment lost 1 base and the V segment lost 2 bases, leaving 3 bases of the junction unmatched. The germline V gene has CDR1 SGHDT and CDR2 YYEEEE. There are 15 residues in the CDR3. The CDR3 DNA is TGTGCCAGCAGCTTTTCGACAGGGTCCTACAATGAGCAGTTCTTC. Encoded protein: CASSFSTGSYNEQFF.

J is TRBJ1-4 and V is TRBV6-5, with 7 nucleotides matching TRBD1. The germline V gene has CDR1 MNHEY and CDR2 SVGAGI. The CDR3 consists of 12 residues. V gave up 9 bases and J gave up 5 bases; unmatched junction bases: 3. The CDR3 region is CASTDRNEKLFF. The CDR3 DNA reads TGTGCCAGTACGGACAGGAATGAAAAACTGTTTTTT.

The rearrangement joins TRBV6-2 or TRBV6-3 to TRBJ2-7, with 12 bases aligning to TRBD1. V lost 6 bases, J lost 5 bases, and 8 bases stayed unmatched. Germline values: CDR1 MNHEY, CDR2 SVGEGT. The CDR3 contains 15 residues. The chain's CDR3 is CASSITGTGGDEQYF. The CDR3 DNA sequence: TGTGCCAGCAGCATTACCGGGACAGGGGGCGACGAGCAGTACTTC.

This clone was picked up one time. The chain has TRBV18 and TRBJ2-1, with 7 nucleotides matching TRBD1. V gave up 4 bases and J gave up 7 bases; unmatched junction bases: 4. Germline values: CDR1 KGHSH, CDR2 LQKENI. The CDR3 is 13 residues long. For the CDR3, the DNA is TGTGCCAGCTCACTACAGGGGTGGAATGAGCAGTTCTTC. The encoded protein is CASSLQGWNEQFF.

The J gene is TRBJ2-3, the V gene TRBV2; 8 nucleotides agree with TRBD1. This CDR3 has 15 amino acids. V trimming: 5 bases; J trimming: 2 bases; junction bases outside the gene matches: 6. The V gene's germline CDR1 is SNHLY and CDR2 FYNNEI. The CDR3 DNA follows: TGTGCCAGCAGTATCGGGACAGGATACACAGATACGCAGTATTTT. Amino acids: CASSIGTGYTDTQYF. The whole variable domain, filled in from reference TRBV2 and TRBJ2-3, reads EPEVTQTPSHQVTQMGQEVILRCVPISNHLYFYWYRQILGQKVEFLVSFYNNEISEKSEIFDDQFSVERPDGSNFTLKIRSTKLEDSAMYFCASSIGTGYTDTQYFGPGTRLTVL.

The V and J genes are TRBV7-9 and TRBJ2-5; TRBD1 matches at 7 bases. V dropped 5 bases and J dropped 2; count of bases not matched to a gene: 8. CDR1 and CDR2 (germline): SEHNR, FQNEAQ (reference sequence). This CDR3 region has 15 residues. CDR3 nucleotide sequence: TGTGCCAGCAGCACCCCGACAGGGATTCAAGAGACCCAGTACTTC. Its protein product is CASSTPTGIQETQYF. The whole variable domain, filled in from reference TRBV7-9 and TRBJ2-5, reads DTGVSQNPRHKITKRGQNVTFRCDPISEHNRLYWYRQTLGQGPEFLTYFQNEAQLEKSRLLSDRFSAERPKGSFSTLEIQRTEQGDSAMYLCASSTPTGIQETQYFGPGTRLLVL.

The chain combines TRBV10-2 with TRBJ1-6; 10 nucleotides line up with TRBD1. V lost 2 bases and J lost 7; bases outside the gene matches: 2. The germline gives CDR1 WSHSY, CDR2 SAAADI. The CDR3 runs 15 residues. CDR3 region: CASSEPGQGNSPLHF. CDR3 nucleotides: TGCGCCAGCAGTGAGCCGGGACAGGGGAATTCACCCCTCCACTTT.

This chain links TRBV10-3 with TRBJ2-5, with 9 bases fitting TRBD1. The CDR3 length is 15 residues. Germline V lookup: CDR1 ENHRY, CDR2 SYGVKD. Trimming took 10 bases from V and 4 from J; bases not matched to a gene: 13. CDR3 protein: CATKSGTGTGETQYF. In nucleotides, the CDR3 is TGTGCCACGAAATCCGGGACAGGGACGGGAGAGACCCAGTACTTC.

V and J are TRBV28 and TRBJ1-2; the match to TRBD1 covers 7 bases. The CDR3 extends over 15 amino acids. Germline V gives CDR1 MDHEN, CDR2 SYDVKM. V was clipped by 4 bases and J by 0 bases; unmatched bases: 5. CDR3 bases: TGTGCCAGCAGTTACCGGGACAGCCCTAACTATGGCTACACCTTC. It is translated as CASSYRDSPNYGYTF.

J is TRBJ2-3 and V is TRBV19; D call uncertain. V was shortened by 3 bases and J by 5 bases, with 12 bases between the two germline ends. Germline V CDR1 and CDR2: LNHDA, SQIVND (reference sequence). The CDR3 totals 14 residues. CDR3 nucleotide sequence: TGTGCCAGTAGTATGACAAGAGTGGTAGATACGCAGTATTTT. Translated: CASSMTRVVDTQYF.

The chain employs TRBV6-2 or TRBV6-3 and TRBJ1-6; D unclear. The V gene's germline CDR1 is MNHEY and CDR2 SVGEGT. The CDR3 runs to 12 residues. The ends were cut back, 2 bases at V and 9 bases at J, with 5 bases in the middle. The chain's CDR3 is CASSYRGSPLHF. CDR3 nucleotide sequence: TGTGCCAGCAGTTACCGGGGTTCACCCCTCCACTTT.

CDR3 DNA sequence: TGTGCCAGCAGCTCAGGGGAAGAGACCCAGTACTTC. Its protein product is CASSSGEETQYF. The V gene is TRBV7-7, the J gene TRBJ2-5, with D perhaps TRBD1 (6 bases). Germline V lookup: CDR1 SSHAT, CDR2 FNYEAQ (reference sequence). This CDR3 contains 12 residues. V lost 4 bases and J lost 3, with 6 bases in between.

The chain carries TRBV9 and TRBJ1-6; D is possibly TRBD1 (6 bases). Germline V lookup: CDR1 SGDLS, CDR2 YYNGEE. This CDR3 is 14 amino acids long. V dropped 4 bases and J dropped 7 bases, with 12 bases sitting between them. CDR3 in DNA: TGTGCCAGCAGCCTGGACAGCCTCAATTCACCCCTCCACTTT. As protein: CASSLDSLNSPLHF.

The rearrangement uses TRBV5-1 and TRBJ2-5; 11 bases match TRBD2. Per germline, CDR1 SGHRS and CDR2 YFSETQ. CDR3 size: 15 residues. V lost 5 bases and J lost 1; bases outside the gene matches: 4. In DNA, the CDR3 is TGCGCCAGCAGAGGACTAGCGGGCGCCCAAGAGACCCAGTACTTC. It is translated as CASRGLAGAQETQYF.

This clone was seen only a few times. This chain connects TRBV27 to TRBJ2-3; a weak D match, TRBD1 (6 bases). The CDR3 runs 13 residues. Trimming took 2 bases from V and 11 from J, leaving 14 bases between them. The germline V gene encodes CDR1 MNHEY and CDR2 SMNVEV (reference sequence). The CDR3 nucleotides are TGTGCCAGCAGTTTAAAGCAGGGGATAAGGCAGTATTTT. It encodes CASSLKQGIRQYF.

J is TRBJ1-2 and V is TRBV6-5; 7 nucleotides match TRBD1. In germline, CDR1 is MNHEY, CDR2 SVGAGI. The J segment lost 3 bases and the V segment lost 8 bases, leaving 9 bases of the junction unmatched. The CDR3 extends over 14 amino acids. The CDR3 here is CASSTGVRYYGYTF. CDR3 DNA: TGTGCCAGCTCCACAGGGGTTAGGTACTATGGCTACACCTTC.

The rearrangement links TRBV12-3 or TRBV12-4 to TRBJ2-1, with D unresolved. The CDR3 runs to 13 residues. The germline V and J ends were trimmed by 6 bases and 0 bases, with 6 bases remaining between them. Here the CDR3 reads CASRGNSYNEQFF. The CDR3 DNA reads TGTGCCAGCAGGGGCAACTCCTACAATGAGCAGTTCTTC.

This chain uses TRBV28 with TRBJ1-5; 8 positions match TRBD1. V was pared by 3 bases and J by 1 base, with 8 bases of the junction left unmatched. CDR1 MDHEN and CDR2 SYDVKM come from the germline V gene. The CDR3 consists of 17 residues. CDR3 in DNA: TGTGCCAGCAGTTTCAGGGGACAGGCCTGGAGCAATCAGCCCCAGCATTTT. As protein: CASSFRGQAWSNQPQHF.